The source of this T cell receptor (beta chain) is a study of T cells in Graves' hyperthyroidism and ophthalmopathy. Findings of the study overall: Most expanded thyroid clonotypes above 0.001 also appeared in blood. For ophthalmopathy, model prediction preceded onset by a median about six months.

About this clonotype itself: No antigen is known for it.

RNA transcripts gave rise to amplified TCR beta CDR3 regions. The primer set for the first-round RT-PCR of the TCR CDR3 was HTBI. TCRdb reprocessed the multiplex PCR reads with MiXCR, giving one entry per CDR3 protein. The sample records 500,000 to 650,000 distinct CDR3 sequences, 20% being singletons. Researchers barred patients who had uncontrolled infection, other autoimmune disease, pregnancy or lactation. The PBMCs had their origin in approximately 10 ml of fresh peripheral blood. The material sequenced was blood. The sequence was obtained from a man in his forties with Graves' ophthalmopathy.

The CDR3 protein is CAIRGQGSYEQYF. As DNA, the CDR3 is TGTGCCATCAGGGGACAGGGGTCATACGAGCAGTACTTC. J is TRBJ2-7 and V is TRBV10-3; 10 positions match TRBD1. CDR1 is ENHRY, CDR2 SYGVKD, per germline. CDR3 length equals 13 residues. With 6 bases clipped from V and 4 bases from J, the junction kept 3 bases outside the gene matches.